The 7 T cell receptor beta chains below all came from one sample that was sequenced in a study of shared clonotypes between healthy human individuals. The method was immunoSEQ multiplex PCR; TCRdb's version includes in-frame clones alone and lacks a portion of them. This table holds around 2.3 million clones, under 97% found once. The specimen was naive CD4+ T cells sorted from blood. Noted subset: CD45RA+ positively selected. Every receptor here comes from a man in his late teens or twenties in good health.

The V and J genes are TRBV7-2 and TRBJ2-1; 13 bases fit TRBD2. CDR3 size: 19 residues. The V and J ends lost 4 bases and 5 bases, in that order; junction bases with no gene match: 14. The germline CDR1 and CDR2 sequences are SGHTA and FQGNSA. In DNA, the CDR3 is TGTGCCAGCAGCTCCAGTGTGCCCGGGACTAGCGGGACGAACAATGAGCAGTTCTTC. Translating gives CASSSSVPGTSGTNNEQFF.

The gene calls are TRBV2 and TRBJ2-1; D is possibly TRBD1 (6 bases). Germline V CDR1 and CDR2: SNHLY, FYNNEI. Trimming pared 8 bases from V and 6 bases from J, leaving 11 bases between. CDR3 size: 12 residues. The CDR3 loop is CASGLGGNEQFF. The CDR3 nucleotides are TGTGCCAGCGGGTTAGGGGGCAATGAGCAGTTCTTC.

The chain couples TRBV25-1 to TRBJ1-1; D remains ambiguous. The germline gives CDR1 MGHDK, CDR2 SYGVNS. V lost 1 base and J 6 bases, leaving 12 bases between the germline ends. The CDR3 consists of 14 residues. This CDR3 reads CASSEWNGTPEAFF. The CDR3 nucleotides are TGTGCCAGCAGTGAATGGAATGGAACGCCTGAAGCTTTCTTT.

The chain is built from TRBV5-4 and TRBJ2-7; D remains unclear. This CDR3 has 17 amino acids. V lost 0 bases and J 0 bases, leaving 16 bases between the germline ends. Germline V gene data show CDR1 as SGHNT and CDR2 as YYREEE (reference sequence). The CDR3 reads CASSLGLSGQSSYEQYF. The CDR3 coding sequence is TGTGCCAGCAGCTTGGGTCTGTCGGGCCAGAGCTCCTACGAGCAGTACTTC.

The CDR3 protein is CAREGGFIYEQYF. In DNA form, the CDR3 reads TGTGCCCGGGAAGGAGGGTTCATCTACGAGCAGTACTTC. The V gene is TRBV7-9, the J gene TRBJ2-7; D may be TRBD2 (6 bases). The CDR3 is 13 residues long. Germline CDR1 is SEHNR and CDR2 is FQNEAQ (reference sequence). V was shortened by 11 bases and J by 3 bases, with 17 bases between the two germline ends.

This chain links TRBV29-1 with TRBJ2-7; 8 nucleotides match TRBD2. The CDR3 is made up of 15 amino acids. With V trimmed by 6 bases and J by 3 bases, 13 bases remained unmatched. CDR1 and CDR2 (germline): SQVTM, ANQGSEA. The CDR3 protein is CSVAHLSGTSYEQYF. The CDR3 DNA reads TGCAGCGTCGCACATCTATCCGGGACTAGCTACGAGCAGTACTTC.

The CDR3 sequence is CASSAMNRETQYF. The DNA of the CDR3 is TGTGCCAGCAGTGCGATGAACAGGGAGACCCAGTACTTC. The chain is built from TRBV2 and TRBJ2-5, with a possible D match to TRBD1 (5 bases). This CDR3 has 13 amino acids. Looked up from germline, CDR1 is SNHLY and CDR2 is FYNNEI. V was trimmed by 4 bases and J by 5 bases, leaving 11 bases between them.